Listed here are 20 T cell receptor beta chains from one sample, sequenced in a study of a mutant IDH1 vaccine in newly diagnosed glioma. As for time point: week 47, end of study. It was 300 ug of mutant IDH1 20-mer peptide that made up each vaccine dose, given with topical imiquimod. These TCRs' antigens remain unknown. TCRdb's table, derived via immunoSEQ multiplex PCR, lists solely in-frame clones and lacks some. Seen here are around 33,000 clones, approximately 90% observed once, and the top ten hold about 12%. The specimen comprised PBMCs, sampled from a glioma patient whose treatment included an IDH1 peptide vaccine. These receptors all come from a woman aged 25-40 years with glioma.

This clone was seen a few times. The chain recombines TRBV5-5 with TRBJ1-5, with 7 bases that match TRBD1. Germline values: CDR1 SGHKS, CDR2 YYEKEE (reference sequence). CDR3 length equals 15 residues. V trimming: 0 bases; J trimming: 3 bases; junction bases outside the gene matches: 3. Written as DNA, the CDR3 is TGTGCCAGCAGCTTGGTAGGGACAGTCAATCAGCCCCAGCATTTT. As protein: CASSLVGTVNQPQHF.

The chain links TRBV9 to TRBJ2-1; maybe TRBD1 (5 bases). The CDR3 is 15 residues long. V gave up 0 bases and J gave up 10 bases, with 17 bases separating them. Germline V gene lookup returns CDR1 SGDLS and CDR2 YYNGEE. The CDR3 coding sequence is TGTGCCAGCAGCGTAGAAGGGTCAGGGTTCGGCGAGCAGTTCTTC. This translates into CASSVEGSGFGEQFF. Full variable domain (missing parts from reference TRBV9 and TRBJ2-1): DSGVTQTPKHLITATGQRVTLRCSPRSGDLSVYWYQQSLDQGLQFLIQYYNGEERAKGNILERFSAQQFPDLHSELNLSSLELGDSALYFCASSVEGSGFGEQFFGPGTRLTVL.

V and J are TRBV6-5 and TRBJ2-7; the match to TRBD1 covers 12 bases. The V segment lost 6 bases and the J segment 2 bases; nucleotides outside the gene matches: 5. This CDR3 is built from 15 residues. The germline gives CDR1 MNHEY, CDR2 SVGAGI. CDR3 protein: CASRGTGGPTYEQYF. The CDR3 nucleotides read TGTGCCAGCAGAGGGACAGGGGGCCCCACCTACGAGCAGTACTTC.

The chain carries TRBV2 and TRBJ1-4; TRBD1 matches at 8 bases. CDR1 and CDR2 from the germline V gene are SNHLY and FYNNEI. CDR3 length: 14 amino acids. V dropped 6 bases and J dropped 4; count of bases not matched to a gene: 4. This chain's CDR3 is CASSLQGVNEKLFF. For the CDR3, the DNA is TGTGCCAGCAGCCTACAGGGGGTTAATGAAAAACTGTTTTTT.

The chain couples TRBV27 to TRBJ2-1; TRBD2 might be the D (6 bases). V was clipped by 2 bases and J by 10 bases, with 15 bases between them. The CDR3 extends over 14 amino acids. CDR1 and CDR2 (germline): MNHEY, SMNVEV (reference sequence). The CDR3 is CASSLGGPGREQFF. The CDR3 nucleotides are TGTGCCAGCAGTTTAGGAGGGCCGGGCCGCGAGCAGTTCTTC.

V usage is TRBV27 and J usage is TRBJ1-4; D call uncertain. The CDR3 consists of 15 residues. Germline-derived CDR1 and CDR2 are MNHEY and SMNVEV (reference sequence). Trimming removed 6 bases at V and 3 bases at J, with 14 bases between. CDR3 DNA: TGTGCCAGCAGCACCCTCCTTGGGGCTAATGAAAAACTGTTTTTT. It yields the protein CASSTLLGANEKLFF.

The chain joins TRBV5-1 to TRBJ1-5; D is perhaps TRBD1 (5 bases). Trimming shortened V by 3 bases and J by 4 bases, and 8 bases separated the two germline ends. This CDR3 spans 13 amino acids. Germline CDR1 and CDR2: SGHRS and YFSETQ. CDR3 coding DNA: TGCGCCAGCAGCTGGGGGACTAATCAGCCCCAGCATTTT. This gives the protein CASSWGTNQPQHF.

This chain uses TRBV20-1 with TRBJ2-7; D might be TRBD2 (5 bases). The germline gives CDR1 DFQATT, CDR2 SNEGSKA (reference sequence). Trimming took off 1 base at V and 7 bases at J, with 8 bases between the two ends. The CDR3 has 11 amino acids. CDR3: CSARGEGEQYF. CDR3 in DNA: TGCAGTGCTAGAGGAGAGGGTGAGCAGTACTTC.

The rearrangement joins TRBV5-4 to TRBJ1-4, with 9 bases aligning to TRBD1. Trimming took 3 bases from V and 8 from J; bases not matched to a gene: 8. From germline, CDR1 is SGHNT and CDR2 YYREEE (reference sequence). The CDR3 totals 15 residues. CDR3 sequence (DNA): TGTGCCAGCAGCTCGGGACAGGGTCGAGGGGAAAAACTGTTTTTT. Residues: CASSSGQGRGEKLFF.

The V call is TRBV14, the J call TRBJ1-1; no clear D gene. The CDR3 spans 12 residues. Trimming removed 1 base from V and 3 bases from J, with 3 bases in between. The germline V gene has CDR1 SGHDN and CDR2 FVKESK. The CDR3 DNA is TGTGCCAGCAGCCAAGTTTACACTGAAGCTTTCTTT. Its protein product is CASSQVYTEAFF.

The chain couples TRBV4-1 to TRBJ1-2; 9 nucleotides align to TRBD1. The V gene end was trimmed by 1 base and the J gene end by 4 bases; junction bases not matched to a gene: 4. This CDR3 is 15 amino acids long. Germline assignment: CDR1 MGHRA and CDR2 YSYEKL. DNA of the CDR3: TGCGCCAGCAGCCAAGGGACAGGGGCCGTCTATGGCTACACCTTC. Amino acids: CASSQGTGAVYGYTF.

The genes are TRBV11-2 and TRBJ2-7, with D uncertain. The germline V gene encodes CDR1 SGHAT and CDR2 FQNNGV. Trimming stripped 5 bases from V and 2 bases from J, with 10 bases between. The CDR3 length is 13 residues. CDR3 nucleotide sequence: TGTGCCAGCAGCCGGCAGACCGCCTACGAGCAGTACTTC. As protein: CASSRQTAYEQYF.

The rearrangement joins TRBV7-2 to TRBJ1-2, with D perhaps TRBD1 (6 bases). CDR1 and CDR2 (germline): SGHTA, FQGNSA. Trimming cost V 5 bases and J 5 bases, with 15 bases left between them. The CDR3 contains 14 residues. The CDR3 sequence: CASSHRRGSYGYTF. The DNA of the CDR3 is TGTGCCAGCAGCCACCGCAGGGGCTCGTATGGCTACACCTTC.

DNA for the CDR3: TGTGCCTGGAGCGACCTAGGGGGGAGGAATTCACCCCTCCACTTT. It yields the protein CAWSDLGGRNSPLHF. V is TRBV30 and J is TRBJ1-6; D possibly corresponds to TRBD1 (6 bases). This CDR3 spans 15 amino acids. V dropped 3 bases and J dropped 7 bases, with 16 bases sitting between them. The germline V gene has CDR1 GTSNPN and CDR2 SVGIG (reference sequence).

The chain links TRBV11-3 to TRBJ2-3; D unresolved. The CDR3 is made up of 14 amino acids. Trimming took off 1 base at V and 1 base at J, with 6 bases between the two ends. From germline, CDR1 is SGHNT and CDR2 YENEEA. CDR3 nucleotide sequence: TGTGCCAGCAGCTTAGCCCGGGGCACAGATACGCAGTATTTT. Residues: CASSLARGTDTQYF.

The rearrangement links TRBV2 to TRBJ1-5; D gene unclear. This CDR3 comprises 13 residues. Germline CDR1 is SNHLY and CDR2 is FYNNEI. Trimming stripped 1 base from V and 7 bases from J, with 8 bases between. For the CDR3, the DNA is TGTGCCAGCAGTGAAGTCACGGGACAGCCCCAGCATTTT. It yields the protein CASSEVTGQPQHF.

In nucleotides, the CDR3 is TGTGCCAGCAGTGATCAACAGGGTGTAGGTTCGCAGTATTTT. This sequence encodes CASSDQQGVGSQYF. This chain joins TRBV2 and TRBJ2-3; tentatively, D is TRBD1 (6 bases). V lost 3 bases, J lost 10 bases, and 17 bases lay in between. The germline gives CDR1 SNHLY, CDR2 FYNNEI. The CDR3 covers 14 residues.

J is TRBJ1-1 and V is TRBV7-6; a possible D gene is TRBD1 (6 bases). In germline, CDR1 is SGHVS, CDR2 FNYEAQ. This CDR3 is 14 amino acids long. The germline V and J ends were trimmed by 4 bases and 5 bases, with 14 bases remaining between them. The CDR3 loop reads CASSYITGNTEAFF. Here the CDR3 DNA reads TGTGCCAGCAGCTATATAACAGGGAATACTGAAGCTTTCTTT.

The chain carries TRBV5-5 and TRBJ1-1; a possible D gene is TRBD1 (6 bases). The length of the CDR3 is 14 residues. Per the germline V gene, CDR1 is SGHKS and CDR2 is YYEKEE (reference sequence). Trimming removed 9 bases from V and 4 bases from J, with 19 bases in between. CDR3 sequence (DNA): TGTGCCACCGGGCCCAGGGGCAAGGCCACTGAAGCTTTCTTT. Amino acids: CATGPRGKATEAFF.

The rearrangement uses TRBV6-5 and TRBJ2-3; 9 bases line up with TRBD2. The CDR3 is made up of 15 amino acids. Trimming took 6 bases from V and 0 from J; bases not matched to a gene: 4. CDR1 is MNHEY, CDR2 SVGAGI, per germline. CDR3 bases: TGTGCCAGCAGGCGGGGGGGTCCTAGCACAGATACGCAGTATTTT. Translating it yields CASRRGGPSTDTQYF.